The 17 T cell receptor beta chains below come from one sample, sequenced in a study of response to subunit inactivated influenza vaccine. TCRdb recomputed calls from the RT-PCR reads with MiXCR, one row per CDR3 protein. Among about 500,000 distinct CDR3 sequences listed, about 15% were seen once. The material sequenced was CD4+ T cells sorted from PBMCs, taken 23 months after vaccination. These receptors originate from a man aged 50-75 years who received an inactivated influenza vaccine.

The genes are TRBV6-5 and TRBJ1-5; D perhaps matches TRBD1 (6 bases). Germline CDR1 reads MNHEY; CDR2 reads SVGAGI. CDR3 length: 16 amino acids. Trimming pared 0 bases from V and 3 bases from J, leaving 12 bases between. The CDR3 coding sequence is TGTGCCAGCAGTTACTCGAGGGGGTTTAACAATCAGCCCCAGCATTTT. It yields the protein CASSYSRGFNNQPQHF.

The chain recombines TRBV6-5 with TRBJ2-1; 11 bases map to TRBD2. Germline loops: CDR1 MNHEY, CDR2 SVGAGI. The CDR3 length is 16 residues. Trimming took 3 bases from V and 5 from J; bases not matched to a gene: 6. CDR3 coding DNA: TGTGCCAGCAGTTATTTCGGACTAGCGGGCAACAATGAGCAGTTCTTC. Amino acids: CASSYFGLAGNNEQFF.

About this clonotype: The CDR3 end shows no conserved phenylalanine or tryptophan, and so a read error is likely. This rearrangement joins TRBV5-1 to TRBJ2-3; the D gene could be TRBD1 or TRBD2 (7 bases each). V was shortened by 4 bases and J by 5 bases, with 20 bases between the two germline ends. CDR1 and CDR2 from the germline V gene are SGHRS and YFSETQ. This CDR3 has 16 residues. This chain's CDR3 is CASSNRGGGGVDTQYY. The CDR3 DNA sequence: TGCGCCAGCAGCAACCGGGGAGGGGGCGGAGTAGATACGCAGTATTAT.

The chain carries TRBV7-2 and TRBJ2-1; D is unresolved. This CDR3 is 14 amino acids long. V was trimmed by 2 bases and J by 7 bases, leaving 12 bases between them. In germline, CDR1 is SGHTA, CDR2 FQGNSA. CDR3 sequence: CASSLSVGLNEQFF. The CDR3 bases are TGTGCCAGCAGCTTATCCGTGGGCTTGAATGAGCAGTTCTTC.

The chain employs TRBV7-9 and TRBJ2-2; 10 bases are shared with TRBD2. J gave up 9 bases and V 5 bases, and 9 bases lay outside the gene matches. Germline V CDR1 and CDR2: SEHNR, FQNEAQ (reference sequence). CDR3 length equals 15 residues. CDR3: CASSPSGGVSRELFF. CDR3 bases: TGTGCCAGCAGCCCCAGCGGGGGGGTCTCCCGGGAGCTGTTTTTT.

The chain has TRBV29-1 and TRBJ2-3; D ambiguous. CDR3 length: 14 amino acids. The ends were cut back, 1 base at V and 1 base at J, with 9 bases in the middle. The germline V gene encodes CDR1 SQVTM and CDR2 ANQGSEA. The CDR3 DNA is TGCAGCGTTGAAGGTACCGGGCGCACAGATACGCAGTATTTT. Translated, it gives CSVEGTGRTDTQYF.

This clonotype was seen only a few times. The CDR3 DNA reads as TGTGCCAGCAGCTTAGGACAGCACGACTATGGCTACACCTTC. Its translation is CASSLGQHDYGYTF. This chain uses TRBV11-2 with TRBJ1-2; a weak D match, TRBD1 (5 bases). There are 14 residues in the CDR3. Germline CDR1 reads SGHAT; CDR2 reads FQNNGV. Trimming stripped 1 base from V and 3 bases from J, with 9 bases between.

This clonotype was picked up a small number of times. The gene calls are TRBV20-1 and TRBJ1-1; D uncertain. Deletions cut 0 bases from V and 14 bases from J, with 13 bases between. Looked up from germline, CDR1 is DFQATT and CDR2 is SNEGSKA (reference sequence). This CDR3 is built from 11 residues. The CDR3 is CSARDPVGVFF. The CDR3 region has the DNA TGCAGTGCTAGAGATCCGGTGGGTGTCTTCTTT.

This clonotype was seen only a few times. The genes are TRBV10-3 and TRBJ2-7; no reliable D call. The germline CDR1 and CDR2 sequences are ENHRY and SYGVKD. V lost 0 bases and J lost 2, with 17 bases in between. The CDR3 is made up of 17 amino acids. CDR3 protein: CAISESEPDRPPYEQYF. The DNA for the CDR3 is TGTGCCATCAGTGAGTCGGAGCCGGACCGTCCACCCTACGAGCAGTACTTC.

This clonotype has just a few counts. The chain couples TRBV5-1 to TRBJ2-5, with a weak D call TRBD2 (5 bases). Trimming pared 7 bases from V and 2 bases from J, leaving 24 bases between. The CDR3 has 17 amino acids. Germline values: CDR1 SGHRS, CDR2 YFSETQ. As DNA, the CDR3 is TGCGCCAGCGCCCCTCCGCCGGGGAAATTAAAACAAGAGACCCAGTACTTC. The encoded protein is CASAPPPGKLKQETQYF.

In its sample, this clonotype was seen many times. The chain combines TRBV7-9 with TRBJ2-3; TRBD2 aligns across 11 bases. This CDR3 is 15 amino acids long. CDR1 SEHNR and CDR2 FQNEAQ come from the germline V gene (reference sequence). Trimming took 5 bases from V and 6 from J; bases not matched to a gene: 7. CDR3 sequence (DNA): TGTGCCAGCAGCCAGACTAGCGGGACTCATGATACGCAGTATTTT. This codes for CASSQTSGTHDTQYF.

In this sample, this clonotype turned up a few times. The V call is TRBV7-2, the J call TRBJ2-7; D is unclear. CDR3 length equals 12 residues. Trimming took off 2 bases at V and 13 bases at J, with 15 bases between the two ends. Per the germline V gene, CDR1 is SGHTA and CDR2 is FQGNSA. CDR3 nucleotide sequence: TGTGCCAGCAGCTTACTTTTGGCCGGCCCCTACTTC. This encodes CASSLLLAGPYF.

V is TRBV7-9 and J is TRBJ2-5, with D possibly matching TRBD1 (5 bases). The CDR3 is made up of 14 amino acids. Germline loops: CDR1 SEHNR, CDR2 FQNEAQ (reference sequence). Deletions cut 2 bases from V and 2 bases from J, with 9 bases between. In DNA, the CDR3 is TGTGCCAGCAGCTTATTCCGACAGCAAGAGACCCAGTACTTC. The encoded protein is CASSLFRQQETQYF.

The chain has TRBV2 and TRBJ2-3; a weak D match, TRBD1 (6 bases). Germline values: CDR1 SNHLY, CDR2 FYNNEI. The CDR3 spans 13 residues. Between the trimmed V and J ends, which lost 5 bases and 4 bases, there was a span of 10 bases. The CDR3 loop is CASSPGQSDTQYF. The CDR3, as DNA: TGTGCCAGCAGTCCCGGACAGTCAGATACGCAGTATTTT.

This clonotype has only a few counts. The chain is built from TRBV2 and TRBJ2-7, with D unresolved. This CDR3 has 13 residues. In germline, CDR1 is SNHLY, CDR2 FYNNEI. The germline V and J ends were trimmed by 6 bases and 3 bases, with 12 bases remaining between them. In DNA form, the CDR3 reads TGTGCCAGCAGCGGACGGATAGACTACGAGCAGTACTTC. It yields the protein CASSGRIDYEQYF.

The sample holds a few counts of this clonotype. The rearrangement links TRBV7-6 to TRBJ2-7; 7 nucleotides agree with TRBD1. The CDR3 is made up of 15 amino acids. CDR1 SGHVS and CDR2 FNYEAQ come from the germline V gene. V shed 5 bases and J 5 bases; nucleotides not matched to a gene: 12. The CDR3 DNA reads TGTGCCAGCAGCAATGCTCACAGGGGCGGTAACGAGCAGTACTTC. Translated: CASSNAHRGGNEQYF. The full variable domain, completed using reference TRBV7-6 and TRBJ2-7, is GAGVSQSPRYKVTKRGQDVALRCDPISGHVSLYWYRQALGQGPEFLTYFNYEAQQDKSGLPNDRFSAERPEGSISTLTIQRTEQRDSAMYRCASSNAHRGGNEQYFGPGTRLTVT.

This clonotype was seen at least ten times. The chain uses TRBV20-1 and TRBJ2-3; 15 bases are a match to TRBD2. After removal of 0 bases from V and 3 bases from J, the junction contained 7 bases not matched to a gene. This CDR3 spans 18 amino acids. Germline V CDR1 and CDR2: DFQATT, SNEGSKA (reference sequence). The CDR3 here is CSARDSLGLAGGTDTQYF. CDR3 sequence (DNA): TGCAGTGCTAGAGATTCCCTGGGACTAGCGGGAGGAACAGATACGCAGTATTTT.